A single sample is the source of the 13 T cell receptor beta chains below, sequenced in a study of shared clonotypes between healthy human individuals. This table comes from immunoSEQ multiplex PCR, and its TCRdb copy is limited to in-frame clones, with some not included. The sample lists about 500,000 clones, roughly four fifths occurring once. Sequencing was performed on PBMCs. The receptors here all came from a woman between 35 and 50 years old in good health. Some clones in this sample may be carry-over from other donors' samples.

The V and J genes are TRBV4-3 and TRBJ1-5; D unclear. The germline CDR1 and CDR2 sequences are LGHNA and YSLEER. The ends were cut back, 0 bases at V and 7 bases at J, with 7 bases in the middle. CDR3 size: 13 residues. The CDR3 loop reads CASSQDQGQPQHF. For the CDR3, the DNA is TGCGCCAGCAGCCAAGACCAAGGGCAGCCCCAGCATTTT.

The J gene is TRBJ1-1, the V gene TRBV12-5; D remains ambiguous. V lost 3 bases and J lost 1, with 3 bases in between. Germline CDR1 reads LGHNT; CDR2 reads FRNRAP. The CDR3 covers 12 residues. The CDR3 DNA reads as TGTGCTAGTGGTTTCGAGAACACTGAAGCTTTCTTT. Its translation is CASGFENTEAFF.

The chain uses TRBV5-4 and TRBJ2-5; D possibly corresponds to TRBD1 (5 bases). Germline CDR1 is SGHNT and CDR2 is YYREEE (reference sequence). Deletions cut 4 bases from V and 5 bases from J, with 18 bases between. The CDR3 contains 15 residues. The DNA for the CDR3 is TGTGCCAGCAGCCATCTACCCCAGGGTACCGAGACCCAGTACTTC. This codes for CASSHLPQGTETQYF. The entire variable domain, with the rest obtained from reference TRBV5-4 and TRBJ2-5, is as follows: ETGVTQSPTHLIKTRGQQVTLRCSSQSGHNTVSWYQQALGQGPQFIFQYYREEENGRGNFPPRFSGLQFPNYSSELNVNALELDDSALYLCASSHLPQGTETQYFGPGTRLLVL.

The chain has TRBV7-2 and TRBJ2-7; 7 bases line up with TRBD1. The CDR3 sequence is 16 residues long. The V and J ends lost 4 bases and 0 bases, in that order; junction bases with no gene match: 9. Germline lookup yields CDR1 SGHTA and CDR2 FQGNSA. The CDR3 spells CASSSTGTVSSYEQYF. In nucleotides, the CDR3 is TGTGCCAGCAGCTCAACCGGGACAGTGAGCTCCTACGAGCAGTACTTC. Supplemented by reference TRBV7-2 and TRBJ2-7, the full variable domain reads GAGVSQSPSNKVTEKGKDVELRCDPISGHTALYWYRQSLGQGLEFLIYFQGNSAPDKSGLPSDRFSAERTGGSVSTLTIQRTQQEDSAVYLCASSSTGTVSSYEQYFGPGTRLTVT.

This rearrangement joins TRBV7-6 to TRBJ2-6; D is ambiguous. The CDR3 runs 17 residues. From germline, CDR1 is SGHVS and CDR2 FNYEAQ. Trimming cost V 2 bases and J 3 bases, with 14 bases left between them. In nucleotides, the CDR3 is TGTGCCAGCAGCTTAAACGCAGTAACCTTTGGGGCCAACGTCCTGACTTTC. As protein: CASSLNAVTFGANVLTF.

This clone was detected only a few times. The chain uses TRBV5-6 and TRBJ1-2; no clear D. V shed 4 bases and J shed 4 bases, with 20 bases lying between them. The CDR3 is 16 amino acids. Germline V gene sequence: CDR1 SGHDT, CDR2 YYEEEE. The CDR3 loop is CASSPLSGRDIYGYTF. In nucleotides, the CDR3 is TGTGCCAGCAGCCCGTTGAGCGGCCGGGATATCTATGGCTACACCTTC.

CDR3 in amino acids: CASSLRGVQETQYF. The CDR3 nucleotides read TGTGCCAGCAGCTTAAGGGGGGTCCAAGAGACCCAGTACTTC. V usage is TRBV11-3 and J usage is TRBJ2-5; D assignment may be TRBD1 or TRBD2 (6 bases each). The CDR3 loop spans 14 amino acids. V was shortened by 2 bases and J by 1 base, with 8 bases between the two germline ends. Germline CDR1 and CDR2: SGHNT and YENEEA.

This chain uses TRBV7-9 with TRBJ1-3; no firm D call. The CDR3 is made up of 14 amino acids. Trimming shortened V by 4 bases and J by 0 bases, and 7 bases separated the two germline ends. Germline values: CDR1 SEHNR, CDR2 FQNEAQ (reference sequence). CDR3 in amino acids: CASSYDFSGNTIYF. The CDR3, as DNA: TGTGCCAGCAGCTACGACTTCTCTGGAAACACCATATATTTT.

This clone was detected many times. Other nucleotide sequences in the sample specify the same CDR3. The chain links TRBV19 to TRBJ1-2; D is ambiguous. CDR1 is LNHDA and CDR2 is SQIVND in the germline V gene (reference sequence). The CDR3 sequence is 16 residues long. Between the trimmed V and J ends, which lost 5 bases and 4 bases, there was a span of 20 bases. CDR3 loop: CASSGPAFGDSYGYTF. Written as DNA, the CDR3 is TGTGCCAGTAGTGGCCCCGCTTTTGGAGATTCCTATGGCTACACCTTC.

Of note for this clone: This likely traces to a read error, being one base from a far larger clone. This chain uses TRBV30 with TRBJ1-6, with a possible D match to TRBD1 (5 bases). Germline CDR1 reads GTSNPN; CDR2 reads SVGIG (reference sequence). The CDR3 runs to 9 residues. This chain's CDR3 is CAWGAGRNF. The CDR3 nucleotides read TGTGCCTGGGGTGCGGGGCGTAACTTT.

The chain uses TRBV7-2 and TRBJ2-7; 7 bases fit TRBD1. CDR1 is SGHTA and CDR2 is FQGNSA in the germline V gene. The ends lost 2 bases at V and 1 base at J; junction bases unmatched: 2. This CDR3 spans 14 amino acids. CDR3 protein: CASSLQGVSYEQYF. Written as DNA, the CDR3 is TGTGCCAGCAGCTTACAGGGGGTATCCTACGAGCAGTACTTC.

The chain couples TRBV6-5 to TRBJ2-3; no definite D call. The CDR3 totals 15 residues. The germline V gene encodes CDR1 MNHEY and CDR2 SVGAGI. Trimming stripped 6 bases from V and 3 bases from J, with 16 bases between. CDR3 sequence: CASSHSVDRTDTQYF. The CDR3 bases are TGTGCCAGCAGCCACTCGGTGGATAGGACAGATACGCAGTATTTT.

Concerning this clone: Germline and junction disagree at one end, which may indicate a read error. The CDR3 loop reads CASQDTGEPFF. The CDR3 nucleotides are TGTGCCTCGCAAGACACTGGGGAGCCGTTTTTT. J is TRBJ2-2 and V is TRBV30; possible D gene TRBD2, 5 bases. This CDR3 contains 11 residues. Germline-derived CDR1 and CDR2 are GTSNPN and SVGIG (reference sequence).